This T cell receptor (beta chain) was sequenced for a study of T cell repertoires in cytomegalovirus infection. TCRdb itself ran the reads through MiXCR, one entry per CDR3 protein. This table has around 550,000 distinct CDR3 sequences, 26% appearing once. This clonotype appeared a few times. Its antigen remains unidentified. The V segment lost 2 bases and the J segment 7 bases; nucleotides outside the gene matches: 8. There are 15 residues in the CDR3. Findings of the study overall: Cumulative public TCR beta family frequency identified carriers of CMV plus the relevant HLA. HLA-C-restricted CMV clonotypes gave the most frequent clonotype in two of eight donors.

J is TRBJ1-3 and V is TRBV12-3 or TRBV12-4; 7 nucleotides line up with TRBD1. Sequencing used PBMCs. The TCR sequence derives from a human donor in good health (CMV status not recorded). Some clones in this sample may be carry-over from other donors' samples. The CDR3 sequence is CASSLPGQLINTIYF. The CDR3 DNA is TGTGCCAGCAGTTTACCGGGACAGCTGATCAACACCATATATTTT.